This TCR beta chain was sequenced in a study of shared clonotypes between healthy human individuals. Generated by immunoSEQ multiplex PCR, the TCRdb table keeps only in-frame clones and is missing some. The table lists around 2,000,000 clones, approximately 94% of them singletons. Naivety among CD8 cells was defined by CD45RO negativity and positive CCR7 selection, thereby excluding terminally differentiated effector memory CD45RA+ cells. Sequencing was performed on naive CD8+ T cells sorted from blood. The clonotype comes from a young man in good health.

This CDR3 is CASLEANTGELFF. CDR3 nucleotide sequence: TGTGCCTCCCTTGAGGCAAACACCGGGGAGCTGTTTTTT. V gene TRBV19 combines with J gene TRBJ2-2; D not resolved. CDR1 LNHDA and CDR2 SQIVND come from the germline V gene (reference sequence). This CDR3 has 13 amino acids. Trimming left V 11 bases short and J 2 bases short, with 12 bases between.